The rows below give T cell receptor beta chains drawn from one sample of a study of technical replicates of blood from several donors. Generated by immunoSEQ multiplex PCR, the TCRdb table keeps only in-frame clones and is missing some. The data hold more than 90,000 clones, with 90% to 96% observed a single time. Sequenced sample: T cells isolated from PBMCs. These receptor sequences come from a human donor in good health. Each CDR3 is given with its conserved first and last residue. The D gene is left open where the match is weak. Part of the rows lack a size; the others show once, few, many or a class for expanded clones.

clone_size	j_call	cdr3_length	v_call	d_call	cdr3_nt	cdr3_aa
.	TRBJ2-1	15	TRBV6-5	.	TGTGCCAGCAGTTACGAACAGGGTGGTCGTTACGAGCAGTTCTTC	CASSYEQGGRYEQFF
.	TRBJ2-7	13	TRBV7-9	TRBD2	TGTGCCAGTGGGACTAGCGGTACCTACGAGCAGTACTTC	CASGTSGTYEQYF
.	TRBJ1-1	15	TRBV2	.	TGTGCCAGCAGTTCAGATCACACCCTGAACACTGAAGCTTTCTTT	CASSSDHTLNTEAFF
.	TRBJ2-1	13	TRBV11-2	TRBD2	TGTGCCAGCAGCTACGGGAGGGCCAATGAGCAGTTCTTC	CASSYGRANEQFF
.	TRBJ2-5	15	TRBV27	.	TGTGCCAGCAGTTTAAGGGGCGTCCCCCAAGAGACCCAGTACTTC	CASSLRGVPQETQYF
once	TRBJ1-5	13	TRBV4-3	.	TGCGCCAGCAGCCAAGATTCCGGTCAGCCCCAGCATTTT	CASSQDSGQPQHF
.	TRBJ2-7	16	TRBV18	TRBD2	TGTGCCAGCTCACTCCAGGGACTAGCGGGAGACTACGAGCAGTACTTC	CASSLQGLAGDYEQYF
.	TRBJ2-5	15	TRBV10-1	TRBD2	TGCGCCAGCAGTCCGACTAGCGGGAGAGCGGTGACCCAGTACTTC	CASSPTSGRAVTQYF
.	TRBJ2-7	13	TRBV7-9	.	TGTGCCAGCAGCTTAGTTGAGCCCTACGAGCAGTACTTC	CASSLVEPYEQYF
.	TRBJ1-2	11	TRBV20-1	.	TGCAGTGCTAGTTTACAGGGTGGCTACACCTTC	CSASLQGGYTF
.	TRBJ1-5	13	TRBV27	TRBD1	TGTGCCAGCAGTATGACAGGGGGTCAGCCCCAGCATTTT	CASSMTGGQPQHF
.	TRBJ2-3	17	TRBV9	.	TGTGCCAGCAGCGTAGGTTGGACTCGGGGTCCCACAGATACGCAGTATTTT	CASSVGWTRGPTDTQYF
.	TRBJ1-2	12	TRBV2	.	TGTGCCAGCAGTGAAGACAGCTATGGCTACACCTTC	CASSEDSYGYTF
.	TRBJ1-4	15	TRBV19	TRBD1	TGTGCCAGTAGTATAGGGGACAGGTCTAATGAAAAACTGTTTTTT	CASSIGDRSNEKLFF
once	TRBJ2-7	15	TRBV7-8	.	TGTGCCAGCAGCCCGACAGAACTAAGCATCTACGAGCAGTACTTC	CASSPTELSIYEQYF
.	TRBJ1-1	14	TRBV19	TRBD1	TGTGCCAGTTCGAGGACAGGGGTGAACACTGAAGCTTTCTTT	CASSRTGVNTEAFF
.	TRBJ2-3	14	TRBV19	TRBD2	TGTGCCAGTAGTCCGACTAGCGGGAAAGATACGCAGTATTTT	CASSPTSGKDTQYF
.	TRBJ1-1	15	TRBV7-3	.	TGTGCCAGCAGCTTCTCGTCGCCCAGGGTTCAGGAAGCTTTCTTT	CASSFSSPRVQEAFF
.	TRBJ1-2	14	TRBV6-6	TRBD1	TGTGCCAGCAGTTACTGGGACAGTAACTATGGCTACACCTTC	CASSYWDSNYGYTF
.	TRBJ2-1	14	TRBV7-9	TRBD2	TGTGCCAGCAGCTTTCCGGGACTAGCGGAGGAGCAGTTCTTC	CASSFPGLAEEQFF
.	TRBJ2-1	16	TRBV25-1	TRBD2	TGTGCCAGCAGTGAATATGGGGGGGACTCCTACAATGAGCAGTTCTTC	CASSEYGGDSYNEQFF
.	TRBJ2-1	16	TRBV6-6	.	TGTGCCAGCAGTTACTCCCCTGGGCCCCCCTACAATGAGCAGTTCTTC	CASSYSPGPPYNEQFF
.	TRBJ2-7	15	TRBV19	TRBD2	TGTGCCAGTAGACCCCAAGGTGCGGGAGCGGGGGAGCAGTACTTC	CASRPQGAGAGEQYF
.	TRBJ2-3	14	TRBV19	TRBD2	TGTGCCAGTAGCCAAGCGGGAGTGGGAGATACGCAGTATTTT	CASSQAGVGDTQYF
.	TRBJ2-3	14	TRBV29-1	TRBD1	TGCAGCGTCCCGGGACAGGGGCTTGCAGATACGCAGTATTTT	CSVPGQGLADTQYF
.	TRBJ2-7	15	TRBV7-9	TRBD1	TGTGCCAGCAGCTTAGCGACAGGGTCTCGTTACGAGCAGTACTTC	CASSLATGSRYEQYF
once	TRBJ2-7	14	TRBV7-9	.	TGTGCCAGCAGCCCTAACCGGGAGCCTCGCGAGCAGTACTTC	CASSPNREPREQYF
.	TRBJ2-7	13	TRBV2	TRBD2	TGTGCCAGCAGGAGCGGGACCCTTTACGAGCAGTACTTC	CASRSGTLYEQYF
.	TRBJ2-5	15	TRBV4-3	.	TGCGCCAGCAGCCGATTACAGGGGGAGGGAGAGACCCAGTACTTC	CASSRLQGEGETQYF
.	TRBJ1-4	13	TRBV29-1	TRBD1	TGCAGCGCAAGACAGGGAATAGATGAAAAACTGTTTTTT	CSARQGIDEKLFF
.	TRBJ2-7	13	TRBV28	.	TGTGCCAGCAGTTTTGGGACTCCCTACGAGCAGTACTTC	CASSFGTPYEQYF
.	TRBJ2-2	16	TRBV6-4	TRBD2	TGTGCCAGCAGTGACGGAGCGGGAGGGAACACCGGGGAGCTGTTTTTT	CASSDGAGGNTGELFF
once	TRBJ2-1	18	TRBV4-1	TRBD1	TGCGCCAGCAGCCCCAAAAAGGGGACAGATGGGGCTAGGGATGAGCAGTTCTTC	CASSPKKGTDGARDEQFF
.	TRBJ2-2	15	TRBV19	TRBD1	TGTGCCAGTAGTATGGACAGGCTATTTGCCGGGGAGCTGTTTTTT	CASSMDRLFAGELFF
.	TRBJ1-4	12	TRBV28	.	TGTGCCAGCAGGGAGAGTGATGAAAAACTGTTTTTT	CASRESDEKLFF
.	TRBJ2-7	16	TRBV7-9	TRBD1	TGTGCCAGCAGCTCCCTCGTAGGGACAGGGGCCTACGAGCAGTACTTC	CASSSLVGTGAYEQYF
.	TRBJ1-5	13	TRBV12-5	.	TGTGCTAGTGGTTTCCGGGGCAATCAGCCCCAGCATTTT	CASGFRGNQPQHF
.	TRBJ2-7	15	TRBV11-2	TRBD2	TGTGCCAGCAGCTCCTTAGCGGGAGGAACCTACGAGCAGTACTTC	CASSSLAGGTYEQYF
.	TRBJ1-1	12	TRBV30	TRBD1	TGTGCCTCGGCGAGGGGGCTTAGTGAAGCTTTCTTT	CASARGLSEAFF
.	TRBJ2-7	14	TRBV6-5	TRBD1	TGTGCCAGCAGTTCGGACAGGGGAGCCTACGAGCAGTACTTC	CASSSDRGAYEQYF
.	TRBJ2-7	13	TRBV4-1	.	TGCGCCAGCAGTAGAGCCCCATCCTACGAGCAGTACTTC	CASSRAPSYEQYF
.	TRBJ1-4	18	TRBV27	TRBD1	TGTGCCAGCAGTTTATGGGTCAGGGGGCGCTTAACTAATGAAAAACTGTTTTTT	CASSLWVRGRLTNEKLFF
.	TRBJ2-7	15	TRBV10-3	TRBD1	TGTGCCATCAGTGAGCCGGGACAGTCGCTGTACGAGCAGTACTTC	CAISEPGQSLYEQYF
.	TRBJ2-1	13	TRBV5-4	.	TGTGCCAGCAGCTCAACCAGCGAGAATGAGCAGTTCTTC	CASSSTSENEQFF
.	TRBJ2-7	12	TRBV28	TRBD1	TGTGCCATCCAGGGGGACCCCTACGAGCAGTACTTC	CAIQGDPYEQYF
.	TRBJ2-7	15	TRBV28	.	TGTGCCAGCAGCTTCGACAGTCTGGCTTCCTACGAGCAGTACTTC	CASSFDSLASYEQYF
once	TRBJ2-7	11	TRBV6-5	.	TGTGCCGCGTCAGGGCTTGGGGAGCAGTACTTC	CAASGLGEQYF
.	TRBJ2-3	14	TRBV6-4	.	TGTGCCAGCAGTGAACTAGCTAGCACAGATACGCAGTATTTT	CASSELASTDTQYF
.	TRBJ2-1	20	TRBV10-2	.	TGCGCCAGCAGTGAATCTGTGGTGTCAGGCGTCCCGAGCTCCTACAATGAGCAGTTCTTC	CASSESVVSGVPSSYNEQFF
.	TRBJ2-1	16	TRBV7-2	TRBD2	TGTGCCAGCAGTGTGGGGCGGGAGGGCTTATACAATGAGCAGTTCTTC	CASSVGREGLYNEQFF
.	TRBJ2-5	16	TRBV10-3	.	TGTGCCATCAGTGAGTCGGTGTGGGGCGGTCAAGAGACCCAGTACTTC	CAISESVWGGQETQYF
.	TRBJ1-2	14	TRBV6-5	TRBD1	TGTGCCAGCAGTTCCGGACAGGGGAGTTCTGGCTACACCTTC	CASSSGQGSSGYTF
.	TRBJ2-7	14	TRBV6-6	TRBD1	TGTGCCAGCAGACCGGGACAGGTTAACCACGAGCAGTACTTC	CASRPGQVNHEQYF
once	TRBJ1-5	13	TRBV6-5	TRBD1	TGTGCCAGCAGGGCAGGGGGAGGTCAGCCCCAGCATTTT	CASRAGGGQPQHF
.	TRBJ2-7	17	TRBV11-3	TRBD2	TGTGCCAGCAGCTTAGGGGGACTAGCGGGAGCCCCTTACGAGCAGTACTTC	CASSLGGLAGAPYEQYF
.	TRBJ2-3	14	TRBV7-9	TRBD2	TGTGCCAGCACCTCGGGACTAGAACTAGGTACGCAGTATTTT	CASTSGLELGTQYF
.	TRBJ2-1	15	TRBV5-3	.	TGTGCCAGAAGCCCTGACAGTACTCATGACAATGAGCAGTTCTTC	CARSPDSTHDNEQFF